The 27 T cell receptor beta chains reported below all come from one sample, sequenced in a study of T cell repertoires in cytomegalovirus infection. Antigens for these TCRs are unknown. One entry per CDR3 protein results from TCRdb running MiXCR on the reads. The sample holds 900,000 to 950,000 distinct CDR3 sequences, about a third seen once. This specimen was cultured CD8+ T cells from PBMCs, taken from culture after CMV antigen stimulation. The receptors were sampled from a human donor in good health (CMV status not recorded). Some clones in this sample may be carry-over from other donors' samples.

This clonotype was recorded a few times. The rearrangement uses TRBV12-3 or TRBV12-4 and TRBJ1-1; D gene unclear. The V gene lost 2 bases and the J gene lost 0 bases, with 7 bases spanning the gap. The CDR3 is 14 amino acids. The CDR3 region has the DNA TGTGCCAGCAGTTTAACCTCAGTGAACACTGAAGCTTTCTTT. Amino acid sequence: CASSLTSVNTEAFF.

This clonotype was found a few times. CDR3 DNA: TGTGCCAGCAGCCCCCCGGGTAGCGAAGCTTTCTTT. Its protein is CASSPPGSEAFF. This chain links TRBV7-9 with TRBJ1-1; D remains ambiguous. Germline values: CDR1 SEHNR, CDR2 FQNEAQ (reference sequence). With 5 bases removed from V and 8 bases from J, the gap between germline ends came to 12 bases. This CDR3 comprises 12 residues.

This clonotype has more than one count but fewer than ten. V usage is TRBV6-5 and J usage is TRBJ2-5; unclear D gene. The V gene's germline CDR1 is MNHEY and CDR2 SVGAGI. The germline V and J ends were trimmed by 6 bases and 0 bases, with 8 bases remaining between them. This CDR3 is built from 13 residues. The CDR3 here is CASSSWDQETQYF. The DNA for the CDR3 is TGTGCCAGCAGCAGCTGGGACCAAGAGACCCAGTACTTC.

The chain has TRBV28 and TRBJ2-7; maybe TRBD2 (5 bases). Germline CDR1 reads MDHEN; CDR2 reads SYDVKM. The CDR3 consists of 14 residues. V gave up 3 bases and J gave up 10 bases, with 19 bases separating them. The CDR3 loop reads CASSLGGSPHVQYV. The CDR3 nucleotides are TGTGCCAGCAGTTTGGGCGGGTCGCCGCATGTACAGTACGTC.

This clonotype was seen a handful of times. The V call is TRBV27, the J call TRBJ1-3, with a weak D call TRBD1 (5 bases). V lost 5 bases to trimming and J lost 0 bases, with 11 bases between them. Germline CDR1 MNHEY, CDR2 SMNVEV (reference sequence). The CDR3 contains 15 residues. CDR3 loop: CASSQGPLSGNTIYF. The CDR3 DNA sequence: TGTGCCAGCAGTCAGGGCCCGCTCTCTGGAAACACCATATATTTT.

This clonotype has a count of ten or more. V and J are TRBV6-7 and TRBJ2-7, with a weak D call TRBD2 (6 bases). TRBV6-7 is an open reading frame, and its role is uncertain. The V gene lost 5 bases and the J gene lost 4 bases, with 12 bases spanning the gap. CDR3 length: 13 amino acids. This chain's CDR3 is CASSGHGGYEQYV. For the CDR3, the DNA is TGTGCCAGCAGTGGGCACGGGGGTTACGAGCAGTACGTC.

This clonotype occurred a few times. The chain's CDR3 is CASSPTPSKLNEQFF. The CDR3 nucleotides are TGTGCCAGCAGCCCGACCCCCTCGAAGCTGAATGAGCAGTTCTTC. The chain carries TRBV7-3 and TRBJ2-1; D remains unclear. The CDR3 loop spans 15 amino acids. The germline V and J ends were trimmed by 5 bases and 7 bases, with 18 bases remaining between them. The germline V gene encodes CDR1 SGHTA and CDR2 FQGTGA.

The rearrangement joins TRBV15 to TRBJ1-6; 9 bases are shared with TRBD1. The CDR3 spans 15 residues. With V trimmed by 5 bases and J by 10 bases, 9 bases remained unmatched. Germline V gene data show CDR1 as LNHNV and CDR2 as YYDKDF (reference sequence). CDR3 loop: CATSFRDRVESPLHF. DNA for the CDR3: TGTGCCACCAGCTTCCGGGACAGGGTAGAATCACCCCTCCACTTT. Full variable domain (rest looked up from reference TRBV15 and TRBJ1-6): DAMVIQNPRYQVTQFGKPVTLSCSQTLNHNVMYWYQQKSSQAPKLLFHYYDKDFNNEADTPDNFQSRRPNTSFCFLDIRSPGLGDTAMYLCATSFRDRVESPLHFGNGTRLTVT.

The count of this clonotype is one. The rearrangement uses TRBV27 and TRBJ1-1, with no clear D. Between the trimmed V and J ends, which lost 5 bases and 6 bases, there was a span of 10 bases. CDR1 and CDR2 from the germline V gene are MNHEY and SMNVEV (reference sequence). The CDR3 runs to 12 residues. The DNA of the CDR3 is TGTGCCAGCAGTGCGATGTCCGCTGAAGCTTTCTTT. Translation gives CASSAMSAEAFF.

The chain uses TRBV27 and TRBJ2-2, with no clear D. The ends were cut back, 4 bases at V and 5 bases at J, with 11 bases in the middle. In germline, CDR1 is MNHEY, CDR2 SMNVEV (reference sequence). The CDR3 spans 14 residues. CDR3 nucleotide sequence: TGTGCCAGCAGTTCAAGACCGAGGACCGGGGAGCTGTTTTTT. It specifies CASSSRPRTGELFF.

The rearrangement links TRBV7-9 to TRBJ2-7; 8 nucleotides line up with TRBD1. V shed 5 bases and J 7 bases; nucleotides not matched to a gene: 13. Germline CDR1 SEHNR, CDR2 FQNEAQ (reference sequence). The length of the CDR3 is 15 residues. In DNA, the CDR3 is TGTGCCAGCAGCCCCCAGGGGGCTCCAGGGGGGGAGCAGTACTTC. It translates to CASSPQGAPGGEQYF.

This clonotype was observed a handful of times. CDR3 residues: CASSLGDSRAEAFF. The DNA of the CDR3 is TGTGCCAGCAGCTTAGGTGACAGTAGAGCTGAAGCTTTCTTT. The J gene is TRBJ1-1, the V gene TRBV7-9, with D perhaps matching TRBD1 (5 bases). The CDR3 runs to 14 residues. Trimming removed 1 base at V and 6 bases at J, with 12 bases between. CDR1 is SEHNR and CDR2 is FQNEAQ in the germline V gene (reference sequence).

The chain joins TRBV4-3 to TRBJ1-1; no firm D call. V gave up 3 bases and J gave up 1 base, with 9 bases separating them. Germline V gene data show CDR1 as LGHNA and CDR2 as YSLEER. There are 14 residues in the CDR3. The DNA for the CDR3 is TGCGCCAGCAGCCACACAGACGGGAACACTGAAGCTTTCTTT. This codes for CASSHTDGNTEAFF.

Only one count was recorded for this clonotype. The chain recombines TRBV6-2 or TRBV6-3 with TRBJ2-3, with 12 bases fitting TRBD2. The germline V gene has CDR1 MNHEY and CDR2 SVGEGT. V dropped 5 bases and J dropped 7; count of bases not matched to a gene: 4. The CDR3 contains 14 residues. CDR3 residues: CASSGLAGLYTQYF. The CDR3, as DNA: TGTGCCAGCAGTGGACTAGCGGGGTTATATACGCAGTATTTT.

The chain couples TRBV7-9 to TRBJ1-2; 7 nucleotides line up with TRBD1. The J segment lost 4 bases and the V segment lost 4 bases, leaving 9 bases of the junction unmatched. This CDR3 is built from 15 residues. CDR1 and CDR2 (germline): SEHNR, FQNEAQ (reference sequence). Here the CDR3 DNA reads TGTGCCAGCAGCTCCCCGACAGGGAGGGCCTATGGCTACACCTTC. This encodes CASSSPTGRAYGYTF.

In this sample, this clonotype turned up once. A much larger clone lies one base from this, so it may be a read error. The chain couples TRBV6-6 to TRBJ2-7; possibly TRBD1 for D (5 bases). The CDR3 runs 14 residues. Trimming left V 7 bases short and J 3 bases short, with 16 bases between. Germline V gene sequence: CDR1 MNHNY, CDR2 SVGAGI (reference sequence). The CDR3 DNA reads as TGTGCCAGCATGCCGACAGTGGGTAACTACGAGCAGTACGTC. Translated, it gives CASMPTVGNYEQYV.

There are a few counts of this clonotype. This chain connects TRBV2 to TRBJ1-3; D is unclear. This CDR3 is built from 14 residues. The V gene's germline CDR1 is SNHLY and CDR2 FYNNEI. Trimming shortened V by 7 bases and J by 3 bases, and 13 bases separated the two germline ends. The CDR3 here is CASIIRSGGNTIYF. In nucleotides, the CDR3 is TGTGCCAGCATCATCCGGTCTGGTGGAAACACCATATATTTT.

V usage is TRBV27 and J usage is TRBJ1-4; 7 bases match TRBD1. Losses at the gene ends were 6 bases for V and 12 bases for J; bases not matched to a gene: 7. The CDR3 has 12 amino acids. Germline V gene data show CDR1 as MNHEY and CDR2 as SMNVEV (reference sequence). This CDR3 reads CASSPRRGQLFF. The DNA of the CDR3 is TGTGCCAGCAGCCCAAGAAGGGGGCAACTGTTTTTT.

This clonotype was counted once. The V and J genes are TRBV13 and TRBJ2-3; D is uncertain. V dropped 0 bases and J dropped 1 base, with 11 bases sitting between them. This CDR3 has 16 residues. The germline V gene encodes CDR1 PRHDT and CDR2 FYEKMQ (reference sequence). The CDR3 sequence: CASSLGLRVGTDTQYF. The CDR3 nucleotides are TGTGCCAGCAGCTTAGGGCTTAGGGTCGGCACAGATACGCAGTATTTT.

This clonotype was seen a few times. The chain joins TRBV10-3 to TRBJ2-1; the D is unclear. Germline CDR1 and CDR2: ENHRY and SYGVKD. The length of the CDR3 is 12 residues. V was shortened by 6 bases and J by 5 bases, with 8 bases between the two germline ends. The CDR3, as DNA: TGTGCCATCAGGACCATCCACAATGAGCAGTTCTTC. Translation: CAIRTIHNEQFF.

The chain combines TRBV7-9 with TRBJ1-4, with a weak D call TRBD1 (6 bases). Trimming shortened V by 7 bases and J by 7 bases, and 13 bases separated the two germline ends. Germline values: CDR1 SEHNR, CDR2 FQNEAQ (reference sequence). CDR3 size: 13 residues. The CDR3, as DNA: TGTGCCAGCACGACAGGTCGGGCTGAAAAACTGTTTTTT. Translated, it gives CASTTGRAEKLFF. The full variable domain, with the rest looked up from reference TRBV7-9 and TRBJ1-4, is DTGVSQNPRHKITKRGQNVTFRCDPISEHNRLYWYRQTLGQGPEFLTYFQNEAQLEKSRLLSDRFSAERPKGSFSTLEIQRTEQGDSAMYLCASTTGRAEKLFFGSGTQLSVL.

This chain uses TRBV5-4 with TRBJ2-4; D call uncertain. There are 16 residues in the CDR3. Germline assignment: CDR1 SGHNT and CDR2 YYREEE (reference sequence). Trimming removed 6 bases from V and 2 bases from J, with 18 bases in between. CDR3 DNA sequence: TGTGCCAGCACCATTGGTGGGAACCAGCCCAAAAACATTCAGTACTTC. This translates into CASTIGGNQPKNIQYF.

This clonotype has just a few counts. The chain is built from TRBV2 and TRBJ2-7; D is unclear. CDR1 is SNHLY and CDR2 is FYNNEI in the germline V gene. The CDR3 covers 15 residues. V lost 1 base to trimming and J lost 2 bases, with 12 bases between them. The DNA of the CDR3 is TGTGCCAGCAGTGAAGGGGCGTTACATCCCTACGAGCAGTACTTC. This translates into CASSEGALHPYEQYF.

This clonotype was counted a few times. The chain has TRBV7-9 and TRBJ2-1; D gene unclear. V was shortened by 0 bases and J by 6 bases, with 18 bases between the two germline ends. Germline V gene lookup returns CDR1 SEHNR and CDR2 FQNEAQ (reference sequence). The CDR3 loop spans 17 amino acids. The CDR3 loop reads CASSLATKSVTRNEQFF. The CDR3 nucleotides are TGTGCCAGCAGCTTAGCGACAAAGTCAGTAACGCGCAATGAGCAGTTCTTC.

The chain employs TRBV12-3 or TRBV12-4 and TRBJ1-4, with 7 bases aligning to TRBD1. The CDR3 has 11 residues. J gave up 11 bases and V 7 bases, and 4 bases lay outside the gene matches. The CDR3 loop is CASTSDRKLFF. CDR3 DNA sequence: TGTGCCAGCACCTCGGACAGGAAACTGTTTTTT.

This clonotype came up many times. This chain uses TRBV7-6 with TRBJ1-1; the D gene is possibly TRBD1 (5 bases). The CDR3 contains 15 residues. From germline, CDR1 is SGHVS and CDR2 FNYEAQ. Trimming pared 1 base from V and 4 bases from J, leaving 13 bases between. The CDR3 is CASSLEGEDITEAFF. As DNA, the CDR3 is TGTGCCAGCAGCTTAGAAGGGGAGGATATCACTGAAGCTTTCTTT.

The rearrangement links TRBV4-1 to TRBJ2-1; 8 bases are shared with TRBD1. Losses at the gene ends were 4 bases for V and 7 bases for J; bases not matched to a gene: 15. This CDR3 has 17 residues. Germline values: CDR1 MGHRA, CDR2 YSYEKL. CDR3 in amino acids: CASSLRRPQGALNEQFF. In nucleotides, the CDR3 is TGCGCCAGCAGCCTCCGCCGCCCGCAGGGGGCTTTGAATGAGCAGTTCTTC.